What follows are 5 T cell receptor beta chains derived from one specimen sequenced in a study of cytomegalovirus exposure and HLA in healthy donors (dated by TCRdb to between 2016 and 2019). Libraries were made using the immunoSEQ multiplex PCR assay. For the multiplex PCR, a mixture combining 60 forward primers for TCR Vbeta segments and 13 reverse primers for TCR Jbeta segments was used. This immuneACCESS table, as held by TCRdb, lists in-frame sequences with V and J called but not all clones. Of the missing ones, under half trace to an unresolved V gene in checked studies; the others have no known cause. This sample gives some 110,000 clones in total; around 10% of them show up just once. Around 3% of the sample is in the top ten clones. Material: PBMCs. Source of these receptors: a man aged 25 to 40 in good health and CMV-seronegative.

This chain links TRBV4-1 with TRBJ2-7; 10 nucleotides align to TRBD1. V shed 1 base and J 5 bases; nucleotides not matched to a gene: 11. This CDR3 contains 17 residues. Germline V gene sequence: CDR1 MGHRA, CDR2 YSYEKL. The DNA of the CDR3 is TGCGCCAGCAGCCAAGCTCCCCGGGACAGGGGTTTCAACGAGCAGTACTTC. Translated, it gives CASSQAPRDRGFNEQYF.

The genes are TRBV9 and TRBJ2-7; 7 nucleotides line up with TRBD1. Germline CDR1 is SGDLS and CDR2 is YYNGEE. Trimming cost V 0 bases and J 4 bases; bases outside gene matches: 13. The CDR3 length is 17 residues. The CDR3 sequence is CASSVAAAGTEEYEQYF. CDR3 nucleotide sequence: TGTGCCAGCAGCGTAGCCGCTGCCGGGACAGAGGAGTACGAGCAGTACTTC.

The CDR3 region has the DNA TGTGCCGGTATCCAGCGGTACACTGAAGCTTTCTTT. Translation: CAGIQRYTEAFF. V gene TRBV30 combines with J gene TRBJ1-1; D is unresolved. Per the germline V gene, CDR1 is GTSNPN and CDR2 is SVGIG (reference sequence). The CDR3 is 12 residues long. Trimming stripped 8 bases from V and 3 bases from J, with 13 bases between. The whole variable domain, filled in from reference TRBV30 and TRBJ1-1, reads SQTIHQWPATLVQPVGSPLSLECTVEGTSNPNLYWYRQAAGRGLQLLFYSVGIGQISSEVPQNLSASRPQDRQFILSSKKLLLSDSGFYLCAGIQRYTEAFFGQGTRLTVV.

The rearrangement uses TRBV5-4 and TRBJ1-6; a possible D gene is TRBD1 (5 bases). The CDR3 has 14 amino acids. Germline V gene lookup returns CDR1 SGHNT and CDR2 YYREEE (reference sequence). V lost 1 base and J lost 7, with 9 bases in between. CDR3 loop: CASSLKGANSPLHF. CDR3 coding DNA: TGTGCCAGCAGCTTGAAAGGGGCCAATTCACCCCTCCACTTT.

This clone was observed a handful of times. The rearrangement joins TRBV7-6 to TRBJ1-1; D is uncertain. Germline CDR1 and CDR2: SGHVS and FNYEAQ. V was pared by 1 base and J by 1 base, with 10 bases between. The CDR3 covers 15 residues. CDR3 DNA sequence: TGTGCCAGCAGCTTAGTTGTAGGGAGGAACACTGAAGCTTTCTTT. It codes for CASSLVVGRNTEAFF. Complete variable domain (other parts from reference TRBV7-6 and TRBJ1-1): GAGVSQSPRYKVTKRGQDVALRCDPISGHVSLYWYRQALGQGPEFLTYFNYEAQQDKSGLPNDRFSAERPEGSISTLTIQRTEQRDSAMYRCASSLVVGRNTEAFFGQGTRLTVV.